This T cell receptor beta chain was identified during a study of shared clonotypes between healthy human individuals. Study-level information: A couple of women and three men aged 18 to 49 served as donors. Per-donor plates numbered three CD4 naive, three CD4 memory, two CD8 naive and one CD8 memory.

Of note for this clone: Its specificity is unknown.

The CDR3 is 16 amino acids. CDR1 and CDR2 from the germline V gene are SGHTA and FQGNSA. J gave up 3 bases and V 4 bases, and 8 bases lay outside the gene matches. Source study methods: Because ImmunoSEQ provided only junction sequences with no quality scores, the filtering differed. Here immunoSEQ multiplex PCR was the method, and the copy in TCRdb shows in-frame clones only, minus some. V, J and clone size are taken as reported in that table, and D and trimming were inferred from the DNA itself. The repertoire holds nearly 750,000 clones, roughly two thirds seen once, with about 1.8% in the top ten. General study results and limits: Naive subsets generally had larger estimated richness than memory subsets.

The V and J genes are TRBV7-2 and TRBJ2-7; 11 nucleotides line up with TRBD2. This receptor was identified in a woman aged 25 to 45 in good health. The sequenced sample consisted of memory CD4+ T cells sorted from blood. Indicated subset: CD45RA-negative fraction. The CDR3 protein is CASSSNALAGGYEQYF. The DNA of the CDR3 is TGTGCCAGCAGCTCCAACGCTCTAGCGGGAGGCTACGAGCAGTACTTC.